These 19 T cell receptor beta chains were sequenced from one sample in a study of early T cells in non-severe SARS-CoV-2 infection. Via MiXCR, TCRdb re-called the 5' RACE reads, giving one row per CDR3 protein. The repertoire holds tens of thousands of distinct CDR3 sequences, with roughly 5.4% as singletons. The specimen was whole blood. The receptors were gathered from an adult who was a healthcare worker with PCR-confirmed SARS-CoV-2 infection or an uninfected control (not recorded which).

The gene calls are TRBV11-2 and TRBJ2-1, with TRBD1 matching over 7 bases. J gave up 8 bases and V 2 bases, and 6 bases lay outside the gene matches. The germline CDR1 and CDR2 sequences are SGHAT and FQNNGV. The CDR3 is 14 amino acids. CDR3 sequence: CASSLSKGAHEQFF. In DNA, the CDR3 is TGTGCCAGCAGCTTATCCAAGGGGGCCCATGAGCAGTTCTTC.

The table lists this clonotype with a few counts. CDR3 residues: CSAETPPGSPLHF. The CDR3 DNA is TGCAGTGCCGAGACACCTCCGGGCTCACCCCTCCACTTT. This rearrangement joins TRBV20-1 to TRBJ1-6; D is ambiguous. The CDR3 runs 13 residues. Looked up from germline, CDR1 is DFQATT and CDR2 is SNEGSKA (reference sequence). V was shortened by 6 bases and J by 10 bases, with 16 bases between the two germline ends.

This clonotype was detected many times. CDR3 bases: TGTGCCAGCAGCTTAGATTTCGCAGCGGGAGGTTACGAGCAGTACTTC. This gives the protein CASSLDFAAGGYEQYF. V usage is TRBV11-2 and J usage is TRBJ2-7, with 9 nucleotides matching TRBD2. From germline, CDR1 is SGHAT and CDR2 FQNNGV. The CDR3 runs 16 residues. The V segment lost 0 bases and the J segment 4 bases; nucleotides outside the gene matches: 7.

This clonotype was seen repeatedly, ten times or more. This chain links TRBV5-1 with TRBJ2-5; no firm D call. The CDR3 sequence is 11 residues long. The germline V gene encodes CDR1 SGHRS and CDR2 YFSETQ. V dropped 1 base and J dropped 5 bases, with 3 bases sitting between them. CDR3 in DNA: TGCGCCAGCAGCTTGAAGGAGACCCAGTACTTC. Its protein product is CASSLKETQYF.

In its sample, this clonotype was seen many times. This chain links TRBV29-1 with TRBJ2-2; a weak D match, TRBD1 (5 bases). The germline V gene has CDR1 SQVTM and CDR2 ANQGSEA. V lost 6 bases to trimming and J lost 0 bases, with 8 bases between them. This CDR3 comprises 13 residues. CDR3 coding DNA: TGCAGCGTCGGACACACGAACACCGGGGAGCTGTTTTTT. It encodes CSVGHTNTGELFF.

The chain employs TRBV24-1 and TRBJ2-7; TRBD2 agrees at 13 bases. The J segment lost 2 bases and the V segment lost 2 bases, leaving 2 bases of the junction unmatched. CDR3 size: 16 residues. Germline CDR1 KGHDR, CDR2 SFDVKD. The DNA for the CDR3 is TGTGCCACCAGTGATTCAGGACTAGCGGGAGCCTACGAGCAGTACTTC. It is translated as CATSDSGLAGAYEQYF.

This clonotype has ten or more counts. The chain joins TRBV7-2 to TRBJ2-7, with D unresolved. The germline V and J ends were trimmed by 1 base and 0 bases, with 7 bases remaining between them. This CDR3 has 14 residues. The germline gives CDR1 SGHTA, CDR2 FQGNSA. The CDR3 reads CASSLVTPSYEQYF. The CDR3 DNA follows: TGTGCCAGCAGCTTAGTTACCCCCTCCTACGAGCAGTACTTC. The entire variable domain, with the rest obtained from reference TRBV7-2 and TRBJ2-7, is as follows: GAGVSQSPSNKVTEKGKDVELRCDPISGHTALYWYRQSLGQGLEFLIYFQGNSAPDKSGLPSDRFSAERTGGSVSTLTIQRTQQEDSAVYLCASSLVTPSYEQYFGPGTRLTVT.

This clonotype was observed a handful of times. CDR3 bases: TGTGCCAGTAGTAGGACTAGCGGGATTATGGAGCAGTTCTTC. Translated, it gives CASSRTSGIMEQFF. This rearrangement joins TRBV19 to TRBJ2-1; 12 nucleotides align to TRBD2. CDR1 LNHDA and CDR2 SQIVND come from the germline V gene (reference sequence). The CDR3 consists of 14 residues. The trim removed 4 bases at V and 10 bases at J, leaving 5 bases unmatched.

This clonotype appeared a few times. The conserved phenylalanine or tryptophan normally closing the CDR3 is absent here, so this likely arose from a read error. This rearrangement joins TRBV6-2 or TRBV6-3 to TRBJ2-1; 12 bases line up with TRBD1. Germline assignment: CDR1 MNHEY and CDR2 SVGEGT. The CDR3 runs to 15 residues. The ends lost 5 bases at V and 8 bases at J; junction bases unmatched: 7. CDR3 DNA: TGTGCCAGCAGTAATTGGGACAGGGGGCTGGATGAGCAGTTCTCC. Residues: CASSNWDRGLDEQFS.

This rearrangement joins TRBV13 to TRBJ2-1; possibly TRBD1 for D (5 bases). The CDR3 has 16 amino acids. V lost 5 bases and J lost 1, with 15 bases in between. Germline V lookup: CDR1 PRHDT, CDR2 FYEKMQ (reference sequence). CDR3: CASSLPTDSSYNEQFF. In DNA form, the CDR3 reads TGTGCCAGCAGCCTGCCAACCGACAGTTCCTACAATGAGCAGTTCTTC.

Ten or more counts support this clonotype. The V call is TRBV10-3, the J call TRBJ2-3, with a possible D match to TRBD1 (6 bases). The V gene's germline CDR1 is ENHRY and CDR2 SYGVKD. The CDR3 spans 13 residues. Trimming removed 5 bases from V and 2 bases from J, with 8 bases in between. CDR3 in DNA: TGTGCCATCAGTTACAGGGCCACAGATACGCAGTATTTT. Protein sequence: CAISYRATDTQYF.

This clonotype was seen at least ten times. V is TRBV19 and J is TRBJ1-3, with a tentative D call TRBD1 (5 bases). This CDR3 comprises 14 residues. Looked up from germline, CDR1 is LNHDA and CDR2 is SQIVND (reference sequence). Trimming shortened V by 10 bases and J by 1 base, and 14 bases separated the two germline ends. CDR3 nucleotides: TGTGCCACCCGGGACTGGAGGTCTGGAAACACCATATATTTT. This sequence encodes CATRDWRSGNTIYF.

This clonotype was observed at least ten times. The chain carries TRBV7-9 and TRBJ2-1, with 12 bases identical to TRBD2. Germline lookup yields CDR1 SEHNR and CDR2 FQNEAQ (reference sequence). This CDR3 contains 15 residues. The V segment lost 3 bases and the J segment 7 bases; nucleotides outside the gene matches: 4. The CDR3 DNA follows: TGTGCCAGCAGCTTTAGGACTAGCGGGATGAATGAGCAGTTCTTC. Its protein product is CASSFRTSGMNEQFF.

This clonotype was counted many times. The rearrangement uses TRBV29-1 and TRBJ2-1; TRBD2 aligns across 11 bases. With V trimmed by 3 bases and J by 7 bases, 2 bases remained unmatched. Germline V gives CDR1 SQVTM, CDR2 ANQGSEA. The CDR3 runs 13 residues. The DNA of the CDR3 is TGCAGCGTTGAGGGACTAGCGGAAAATGAGCAGTTCTTC. Amino acid sequence: CSVEGLAENEQFF.

At least ten counts were recorded for this clonotype. The chain is built from TRBV18 and TRBJ1-2, with a tentative D call TRBD1 (5 bases). The germline V gene has CDR1 KGHSH and CDR2 LQKENI. The CDR3 is 14 amino acids. V was pared by 3 bases and J by 6 bases, with 14 bases between. The CDR3 DNA is TGTGCCAGCTCACCCTACGTGGGGGTTGATGGCTACACCTTC. The encoded protein is CASSPYVGVDGYTF.

This clonotype was seen at least ten times. The chain links TRBV6-4 to TRBJ2-3, with 7 bases identical to TRBD2. J lost 12 bases, V lost 6 bases, and 18 bases had no gene match. Germline CDR1 MRHNA, CDR2 SNTAGT. The CDR3 runs 15 residues. This CDR3 is CASSPSWGGTDIQYF. DNA for the CDR3: TGTGCCAGCAGCCCCAGTTGGGGGGGAACAGATATCCAGTATTTT.

The gene calls are TRBV7-6 and TRBJ2-7; 7 bases align to TRBD1. The V and J ends lost 4 bases and 7 bases, in that order; junction bases with no gene match: 19. The CDR3 is 17 residues long. In germline, CDR1 is SGHVS, CDR2 FNYEAQ. The CDR3 region has the DNA TGTGCCAGCAGCTCCCCCCCCGACAGGGCGCTAGCTCGGGAGCAGTACTTC. Its translation is CASSSPPDRALAREQYF.

This chain joins TRBV4-1 and TRBJ2-1; 7 positions match TRBD2. Germline trimming cut 1 base from V and 10 bases from J; bases unmatched to any gene: 13. This CDR3 spans 16 amino acids. CDR1 is MGHRA and CDR2 is YSYEKL in the germline V gene. CDR3 coding DNA: TGCGCCAGCAGCCAAGGCCCCCTCACTAGCGTGTTGGAGCAGTTCTTC. Translation gives CASSQGPLTSVLEQFF.

This clonotype was seen more than once but under ten times. The CDR3 loop is CASSSFRTDNEQFF. In DNA, the CDR3 is TGTGCCAGCAGCTCATTCCGGACAGACAATGAGCAGTTCTTC. This rearrangement joins TRBV7-2 to TRBJ2-1, with D perhaps matching TRBD1 (6 bases). CDR1 is SGHTA and CDR2 is FQGNSA in the germline V gene. Trimming pared 4 bases from V and 5 bases from J, leaving 12 bases between. This CDR3 spans 14 amino acids. The full variable domain, with the rest looked up from reference TRBV7-2 and TRBJ2-1, is GAGVSQSPSNKVTEKGKDVELRCDPISGHTALYWYRQSLGQGLEFLIYFQGNSAPDKSGLPSDRFSAERTGGSVSTLTIQRTQQEDSAVYLCASSSFRTDNEQFFGPGTRLTVL.